This T cell receptor beta chain is drawn from a study of CD4 and CD8 cells across lung adenocarcinoma regions. TCRdb redid the calling of the PCR reads with MiXCR, one entry per CDR3 protein. The sample contains tens of thousands of distinct CDR3 sequences, over 40% of which appear only once. Per germline, CDR1 MNHNS and CDR2 SASEGT. CDR3 length equals 14 residues. The V gene lost 7 bases and the J gene lost 2 bases, with 13 bases spanning the gap. This clonotype has at least ten counts. Localized lung adenocarcinoma, a non-small cell lung cancer, affected the donors. This clonotype was obtained from a male donor with lung adenocarcinoma. The CD4 and CD8 labels of this study may be unreliable. Source material: CD4+ T cells from the center of a lung tumor. The chain recombines TRBV6-1 with TRBJ2-3; D gene uncertain. CDR3 coding DNA: TGTGCCAGCAAGGTAGTCCAATTCACAGATACGCAGTATTTT. Encoded protein: CASKVVQFTDTQYF.